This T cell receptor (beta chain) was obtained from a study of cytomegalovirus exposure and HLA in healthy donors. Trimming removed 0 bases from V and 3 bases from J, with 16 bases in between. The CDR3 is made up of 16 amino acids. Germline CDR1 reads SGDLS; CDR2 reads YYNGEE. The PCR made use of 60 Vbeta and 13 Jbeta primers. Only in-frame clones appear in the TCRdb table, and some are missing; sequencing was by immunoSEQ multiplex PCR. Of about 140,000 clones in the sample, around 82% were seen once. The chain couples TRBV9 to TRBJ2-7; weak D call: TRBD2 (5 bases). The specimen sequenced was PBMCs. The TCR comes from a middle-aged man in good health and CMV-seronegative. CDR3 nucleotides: TGTGCCAGCAGCGTAGGAATTGGGCGAGCGGTCTACGAGCAGTACTTC. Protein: CASSVGIGRAVYEQYF.